This T cell receptor (beta chain) is drawn from a study of blood T cell repertoires in COVID-19. For the study at large: Samples representing acute and convalescent COVID-19 were sourced from the United States, Italy and Spain. PBMCs, B-cell-depleted T cells, or T cells provided the cDNA or gDNA that made up the material.

In the original processing: Reference gene primer amplification yielded estimated nucleated cell counts. Using immunoSEQ multiplex PCR, the repertoire was profiled, and TCRdb retains in-frame clones only, with some absent. Clone size and the V and J calls come from that table; the DNA yielded D and trimming. This repertoire shows about 160,000 clones, over 60% found once; its top ten account for approximately 8%. CDR3 length: 14 amino acids. CDR1 is MDHEN, CDR2 SYDVKM, per germline. Germline trimming cut 6 bases from V and 4 bases from J; bases unmatched to any gene: 6. The sequence was collected from a man aged 60 to 75 with acute or convalescent COVID-19. Sequenced sample: peripheral blood. The rearrangement uses TRBV28 and TRBJ1-1; 9 nucleotides agree with TRBD1. The CDR3 sequence: CASRQQGAVTEAFF. In DNA form, the CDR3 reads TGTGCCAGCAGACAACAGGGGGCAGTCACTGAAGCTTTCTTT.